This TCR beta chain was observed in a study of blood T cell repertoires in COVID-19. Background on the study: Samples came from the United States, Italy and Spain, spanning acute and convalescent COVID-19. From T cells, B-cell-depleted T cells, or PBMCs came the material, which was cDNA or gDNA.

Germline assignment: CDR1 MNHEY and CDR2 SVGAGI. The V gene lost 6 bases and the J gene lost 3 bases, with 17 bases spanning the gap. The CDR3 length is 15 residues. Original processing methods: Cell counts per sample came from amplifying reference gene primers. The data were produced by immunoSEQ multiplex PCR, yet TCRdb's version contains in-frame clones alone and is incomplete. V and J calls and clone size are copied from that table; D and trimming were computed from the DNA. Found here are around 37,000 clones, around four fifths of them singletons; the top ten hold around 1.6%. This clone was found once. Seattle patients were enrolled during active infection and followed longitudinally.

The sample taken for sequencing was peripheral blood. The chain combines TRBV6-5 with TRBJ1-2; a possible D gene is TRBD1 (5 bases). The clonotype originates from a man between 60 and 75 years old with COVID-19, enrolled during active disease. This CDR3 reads CASSPVYRTYYGYTF. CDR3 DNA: TGTGCCAGCAGCCCCGTTTACAGGACCTACTATGGCTACACCTTC.